This TCR beta chain derives from a study of blood T cells in healthy people across ages. Findings of the study overall: Conclusively comparing naive with antigen-experienced cells was impossible with unsorted PBMCs.

This clonotype was picked up a small number of times. Its antigen remains unidentified. Sample-barcoded 5' priming and a J-beta primer mix drove a second PCR of 7 to 11 cycles. A tag from a template-switch adaptor with 12 random nucleotides marked each cDNA molecule. Per sample, CDR3-containing paired-end reads numbered at least 3 million. A single record per CDR3 protein comes from TCRdb applying MiXCR to the 5' RACE reads. Of about 1.8 million distinct CDR3 sequences in the sample, roughly 52% were seen once. The length of the CDR3 is 13 residues. V was cut by 0 bases and J by 7 bases, with 7 bases left in between. From germline, CDR1 is SGHAT and CDR2 FQNNGV. Russia was home to the donors, healthy Caucasian individuals aged about 6 to 90.

The receptor's source is a woman in her thirties or forties in good health. The rearrangement links TRBV11-2 to TRBJ1-5; D not certain. Sequencing input: blood. The CDR3: CASSLEVAQPQHF. In nucleotides, the CDR3 is TGTGCCAGCAGCTTAGAGGTGGCCCAGCCCCAGCATTTT.